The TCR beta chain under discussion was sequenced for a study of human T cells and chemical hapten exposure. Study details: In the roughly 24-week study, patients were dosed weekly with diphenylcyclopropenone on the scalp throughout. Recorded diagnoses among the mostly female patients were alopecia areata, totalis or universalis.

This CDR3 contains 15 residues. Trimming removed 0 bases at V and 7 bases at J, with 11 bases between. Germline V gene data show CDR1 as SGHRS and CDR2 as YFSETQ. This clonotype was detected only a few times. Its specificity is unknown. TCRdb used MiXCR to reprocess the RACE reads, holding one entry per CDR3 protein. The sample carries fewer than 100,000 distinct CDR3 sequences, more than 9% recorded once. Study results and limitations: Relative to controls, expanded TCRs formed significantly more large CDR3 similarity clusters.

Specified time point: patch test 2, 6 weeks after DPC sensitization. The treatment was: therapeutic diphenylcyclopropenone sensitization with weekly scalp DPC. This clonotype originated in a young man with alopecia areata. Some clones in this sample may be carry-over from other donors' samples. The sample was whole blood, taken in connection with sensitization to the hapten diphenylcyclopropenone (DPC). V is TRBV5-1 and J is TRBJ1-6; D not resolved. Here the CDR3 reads CASSLGNSGNSPLHF. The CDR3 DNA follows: TGCGCCAGCAGCTTGGGCAACTCGGGAAATTCACCCCTCCACTTT.